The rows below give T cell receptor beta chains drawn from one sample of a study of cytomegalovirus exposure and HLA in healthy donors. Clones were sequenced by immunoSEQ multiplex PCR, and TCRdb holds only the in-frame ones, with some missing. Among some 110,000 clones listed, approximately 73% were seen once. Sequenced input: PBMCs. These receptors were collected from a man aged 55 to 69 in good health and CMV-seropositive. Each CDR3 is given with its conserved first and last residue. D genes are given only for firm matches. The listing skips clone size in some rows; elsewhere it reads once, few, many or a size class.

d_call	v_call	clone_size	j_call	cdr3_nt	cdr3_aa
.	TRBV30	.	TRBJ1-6	TGTGCCTGGATAGGACGCCGGGGGACGAATTCACCCCTCCACTTT	CAWIGRRGTNSPLHF
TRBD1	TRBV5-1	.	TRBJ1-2	TGCGCCAGTAGGACAGGGCAGAGTAGTAACTATGGCTACACCTTC	CASRTGQSSNYGYTF
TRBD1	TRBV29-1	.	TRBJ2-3	TGCAGCGTTGAAGCCAGGGGGACAGATACGCAGTATTTT	CSVEARGTDTQYF
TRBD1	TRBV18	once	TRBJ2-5	TGTGCCAGCTCACCACAAGGGACAGGGGCAGGGACCCAGTACTTC	CASSPQGTGAGTQYF
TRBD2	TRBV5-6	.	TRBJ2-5	TGTGCCAGCAGCTTACTAGCGGGGGGGCAAGAGACCCAGTACTTC	CASSLLAGGQETQYF
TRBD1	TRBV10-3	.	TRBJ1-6	TGTGCCATCGGGACAGGGGGCGGTGGTTCACCCCTCCACTTT	CAIGTGGGGSPLHF
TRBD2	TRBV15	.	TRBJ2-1	TGTGCCACCAGCAGAGATAGCGGGGGGGCTAGGGAGCAGTTCTTC	CATSRDSGGAREQFF
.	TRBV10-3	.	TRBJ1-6	TGTGCCATCAGTGAGAGTACAGTCTATAATTCACCCCTCCACTTT	CAISESTVYNSPLHF
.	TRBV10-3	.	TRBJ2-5	TGTGCCATCAGTGAGTCGACCAGCGGACAAGAGACCCAGTACTTC	CAISESTSGQETQYF
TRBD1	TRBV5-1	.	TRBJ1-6	TGCGCCAGCAGTTTAGGACAGGCCACTTCACCCCTCCACTTT	CASSLGQATSPLHF
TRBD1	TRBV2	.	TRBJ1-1	TGTGCCAGCAGTTATAGGACAGGGGCGAACACTGAAGCTTTCTTT	CASSYRTGANTEAFF
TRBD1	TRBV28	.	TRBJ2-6	TGTGCCAGCAGTTTGGGGACAGGGACCCTCTCTGGGGCCAACGTCCTGACTTTC	CASSLGTGTLSGANVLTF
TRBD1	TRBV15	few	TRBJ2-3	TGTGCCACCAGCAGAGAGGGTACAGGGGGCGTAGATACGCAGTATTTT	CATSREGTGGVDTQYF
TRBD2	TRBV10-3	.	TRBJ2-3	TGTGCCATCAGTGAACTAGCGGGGGGGGGTGGTTATTTT	CAISELAGGGGYF
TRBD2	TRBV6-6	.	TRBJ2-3	TGTGCCAGCAGCCCCTTGGGTAGCGGGGATACGCAGTATTTT	CASSPLGSGDTQYF
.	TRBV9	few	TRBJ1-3	TGTGCCAGCAGCGTAGCAGGTCTGTTAGTGGACACCATATATTTT	CASSVAGLLVDTIYF
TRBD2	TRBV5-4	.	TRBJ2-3	TGTGCCAGCAGCTGGACTAGCGGGGCAGATACGCAGTATTTT	CASSWTSGADTQYF
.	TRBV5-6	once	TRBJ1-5	TGTGCCAGCAGCCGCCGTTCGGGGGAGCCCCAGCATTTT	CASSRRSGEPQHF
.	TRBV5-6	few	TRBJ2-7	TGTGCCAGCAGCGGGGTGTCGCAGGGGGGCTTTGGAGAGCAGTACTTC	CASSGVSQGGFGEQYF
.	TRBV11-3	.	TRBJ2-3	TGTGCCAGCAGCTCCGGTGCGAGCACAGATACGCAGTATTTT	CASSSGASTDTQYF
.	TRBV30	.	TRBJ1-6	TGTGCCTGGAGTCCCATCGAGGATTCACCCCTCCACTTT	CAWSPIEDSPLHF
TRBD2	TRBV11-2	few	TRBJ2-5	TGTGCCAGCAGCGATAACGGGGGGGGTGGGGAGACCCAGTACTTC	CASSDNGGGGETQYF
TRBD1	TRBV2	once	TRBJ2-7	TGTGCCAGCGGGACCCAACAGGGGATCGGGGAGCAGTACTTC	CASGTQQGIGEQYF
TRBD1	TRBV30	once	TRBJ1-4	TGTGCCTGGAACAGGGGGAATGAAAAACTGTTTTTT	CAWNRGNEKLFF
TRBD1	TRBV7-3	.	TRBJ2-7	TGTGCCAGCAGCCTAGGACAGGGTCACTACGAGCAGTACTTC	CASSLGQGHYEQYF
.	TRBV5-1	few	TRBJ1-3	TGCGCCAGCAGCTTGGTCGGCTCTGGAAACACCATATATTTT	CASSLVGSGNTIYF
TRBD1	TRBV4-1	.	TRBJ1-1	TGCGCCAGCGGGAGGGGACAGGGCCCAATTATGAACACTGAAGCTTTCTTT	CASGRGQGPIMNTEAFF
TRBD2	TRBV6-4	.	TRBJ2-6	TGTGCCAGCAGTGGACTAGCGGGGGGCTCTGGGGCCAACGTCCTGACTTTC	CASSGLAGGSGANVLTF
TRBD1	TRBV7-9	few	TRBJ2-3	TGTGCCAGCAGCCGGTCGGACAGGGAAGTTGCAGATACGCAGTATTTT	CASSRSDREVADTQYF
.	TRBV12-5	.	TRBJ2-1	TGTGCTAGTGGTTTGACAGGGCAGTCGTATGAGCAGTTCTTC	CASGLTGQSYEQFF
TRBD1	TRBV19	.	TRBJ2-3	TGTGCCAGTAAAGAAGTTCACGGTTCAGGGGGCTATACGCAGTATTTT	CASKEVHGSGGYTQYF
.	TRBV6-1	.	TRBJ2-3	TGTGCCAGCAGTGCTAGCTTCCTGGATACGCAGTATTTT	CASSASFLDTQYF
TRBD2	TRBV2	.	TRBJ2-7	TGTGCCAGCAGACTAGCGGGGGGCGAGCAGTACTTC	CASRLAGGEQYF